These T cell receptor beta chains were read from a single sample in a study of blood T cell repertoires in COVID-19. Generated by immunoSEQ multiplex PCR, the TCRdb table keeps only in-frame clones and is missing some. The table shows about 180,000 clones, with approximately 89% occurring only once. The specimen was PBMCs or T cells enriched from blood (not recorded which). The receptors come from a middle-aged woman with acute COVID-19. Both conserved end residues are part of each CDR3. Fields, in order: J gene, V gene, clone size, D gene, CDR3 protein, CDR3 DNA. The D gene is left open where the match is weak. Clone size is given for some rows only: seen once, a few or many times, or a class if the clone is expanded.

J: TRBJ2-4
V: TRBV5-4
size: -
D: TRBD1
CDR3: CASSPAPTGGEDIQYF
DNA: TGTGCCAGCAGCCCCGCCCCCACAGGGGGCGAAGACATTCAGTACTTC

J: TRBJ1-4
V: TRBV28
size: -
D: TRBD1
CDR3: CASSPHKGRGRSNEKLFF
DNA: TGTGCCAGCAGTCCCCACAAAGGCAGGGGGCGTTCGAATGAAAAACTGTTTTTT

J: TRBJ2-1
V: TRBV5-1
size: -
D: TRBD1
CDR3: CASSKDRGHDNEQFF
DNA: TGCGCCAGCAGTAAGGACAGGGGGCACGACAATGAGCAGTTCTTC

J: TRBJ1-1
V: TRBV6-5
size: -
D: TRBD1
CDR3: CASKIQGASNTEAFF
DNA: TGTGCCAGCAAAATACAGGGGGCGTCGAACACTGAAGCTTTCTTT

J: TRBJ2-5
V: TRBV13
size: -
D: TRBD2
CDR3: CASSFRLAGGEETQYF
DNA: TGTGCCAGCAGCTTCCGACTAGCGGGAGGGGAAGAGACCCAGTACTTC

J: TRBJ2-2
V: TRBV6-6
size: few
D: TRBD2
CDR3: CASSPNSGLTNTGELFF
DNA: TGTGCCAGCAGTCCTAACTCGGGACTAACGAACACCGGGGAGCTGTTTTTT

J: TRBJ1-5
V: TRBV28
size: once
D: -
CDR3: CAAQEGLQPQHF
DNA: TGTGCCGCACAGGAGGGGCTTCAGCCCCAGCATTTT

J: TRBJ1-2
V: TRBV5-1
size: -
D: TRBD1
CDR3: CASSLGQGSQYGYTF
DNA: TGCGCCAGCAGCTTGGGACAGGGAAGTCAATATGGCTACACCTTC

J: TRBJ2-2
V: TRBV6-6
size: -
D: -
CDR3: CASSRSGVPGAGELFF
DNA: TGTGCCAGCAGTAGATCAGGGGTCCCTGGGGCCGGGGAGCTGTTTTTT

J: TRBJ2-7
V: TRBV28
size: -
D: TRBD2
CDR3: CASSLSLRGLAGGNYEQYF
DNA: TGTGCCAGCAGTTTATCGCTGAGGGGACTAGCGGGGGGGAACTACGAGCAGTACTTC

J: TRBJ1-2
V: TRBV28
size: -
D: -
CDR3: CASSTGIYGYTF
DNA: TGTGCCAGCAGTACCGGGATCTATGGCTACACCTTC

J: TRBJ1-4
V: TRBV7-8
size: -
D: TRBD1
CDR3: CASSALQGAREKLFF
DNA: TGTGCCAGCAGCGCCCTACAGGGGGCGCGGGAAAAACTGTTTTTT

J: TRBJ2-5
V: TRBV19
size: few
D: -
CDR3: CASSAPRTGLGLQETQYF
DNA: TGTGCCAGTAGTGCACCACGCACAGGGCTAGGTCTCCAAGAGACCCAGTACTTC

J: TRBJ1-5
V: TRBV9
size: -
D: -
CDR3: CASSVSGTYSNQPQHF
DNA: TGTGCCAGCAGCGTCTCCGGGACATATAGCAATCAGCCCCAGCATTTT

J: TRBJ2-3
V: TRBV29-1
size: -
D: -
CDR3: CSVDGGGTGSDTQYF
DNA: TGCAGCGTTGATGGTGGGGGGACTGGAAGCGATACGCAGTATTTT

J: TRBJ2-3
V: TRBV18
size: few
D: TRBD1
CDR3: CASSTDRGGTDTQYF
DNA: TGTGCCAGCTCAACGGACAGGGGAGGGACAGATACGCAGTATTTT

J: TRBJ1-2
V: TRBV9
size: once
D: TRBD1
CDR3: CASSADRFYGYTF
DNA: TGTGCCAGCAGCGCGGACAGGTTCTATGGCTACACCTTC

J: TRBJ1-5
V: TRBV4-1
size: -
D: -
CDR3: CASSQVALQPQHF
DNA: TGCGCCAGCAGCCAAGTAGCTCTTCAGCCCCAGCATTTT